The next 15 T cell receptor beta chains were all read from a single sample in a study of blood T cell repertoires in COVID-19. Measured with immunoSEQ multiplex PCR; TCRdb has only the in-frame clones, and not every one. The table has roughly 150,000 clones, roughly four fifths seen once. The sequenced sample consisted of peripheral blood. These receptors all stem from a woman older than 75 with acute or convalescent COVID-19.

The V call is TRBV7-3, the J call TRBJ2-2, with D possibly TRBD1 on 6 matching bases. V lost 5 bases and J 5 bases, leaving 18 bases between the germline ends. This CDR3 has 16 residues. Germline CDR1 and CDR2: SGHTA and FQGTGA. CDR3 loop: CASSLLQGMGTGELFF. The CDR3 region has the DNA TGTGCCAGCAGCCTCCTTCAGGGGATGGGGACCGGGGAGCTGTTTTTT.

V gene TRBV27 combines with J gene TRBJ2-2; D is perhaps TRBD1 (5 bases). From germline, CDR1 is MNHEY and CDR2 SMNVEV (reference sequence). Trimming left V 3 bases short and J 0 bases short, with 8 bases between. This CDR3 comprises 15 residues. CDR3 residues: CASSFQGANTGELFF. As DNA, the CDR3 is TGTGCCAGCAGTTTCCAAGGGGCGAACACCGGGGAGCTGTTTTTT.

Only a few counts were recorded for this clone. The chain joins TRBV5-1 to TRBJ1-1; D is perhaps TRBD1 (5 bases). The CDR3 is 13 residues long. Trimming cost V 4 bases and J 6 bases, with 13 bases left between them. Germline V lookup: CDR1 SGHRS, CDR2 YFSETQ. CDR3 in DNA: TGCGCCAGCAGCACAGGTAATACGGCTGAAGCTTTCTTT. This translates into CASSTGNTAEAFF.

The chain joins TRBV5-1 to TRBJ2-7; 12 nucleotides agree with TRBD1. Germline V CDR1 and CDR2: SGHRS, YFSETQ. CDR3 length equals 16 residues. The V gene end was trimmed by 2 bases and the J gene end by 6 bases; junction bases not matched to a gene: 9. Here the CDR3 reads CASSLIPGTGGAEQYF. For the CDR3, the DNA is TGCGCCAGCAGCTTAATACCCGGGACAGGGGGCGCCGAGCAGTACTTC.

This clone was found a few times. This chain connects TRBV7-9 to TRBJ2-2; TRBD2 matches 11 bases. The V gene end was trimmed by 5 bases and the J gene end by 3 bases; junction bases not matched to a gene: 5. This CDR3 contains 16 residues. Germline assignment: CDR1 SEHNR and CDR2 FQNEAQ (reference sequence). CDR3 residues: CASSSSGGADTGELFF. DNA for the CDR3: TGTGCCAGCAGCAGTAGCGGGGGGGCCGACACCGGGGAGCTGTTTTTT.

J is TRBJ1-6 and V is TRBV3-1 (or the pseudogene TRBV3-2); D might be TRBD1 (6 bases). Per the germline V gene, CDR1 is LGHDT and CDR2 is YNNKEL (reference sequence). This CDR3 region has 16 residues. V was clipped by 2 bases and J by 6 bases, with 14 bases between them. In DNA form, the CDR3 reads TGTGCCAGCAGCCAAAAGGGGGTCGGCCGTAATTCACCCCTCCACTTT. It encodes CASSQKGVGRNSPLHF.

Written as DNA, the CDR3 is TGTGCCAGCAGATCACAGGGCTACAATGAGCAGTTCTTC. As protein: CASRSQGYNEQFF. V is TRBV12-3 or TRBV12-4 and J is TRBJ2-1; tentative D call: TRBD1 (6 bases). V was cut by 6 bases and J by 3 bases, with 9 bases left in between. The CDR3 covers 13 residues.

This chain links TRBV5-1 with TRBJ1-2; 9 bases are shared with TRBD1. Germline V gives CDR1 SGHRS, CDR2 YFSETQ. The CDR3 consists of 17 residues. Trimming at V came to 5 bases and at J to 3 bases, leaving 14 bases not matched to a gene. The CDR3, as DNA: TGCGCCAGCAGGGATGTGGCCGGGACAGGGTTTGACTATGGCTACACCTTC. This encodes CASRDVAGTGFDYGYTF.

This clone was observed a handful of times. Other DNA sequences from this sample encode an identical CDR3 as well. The V call is TRBV7-2, the J call TRBJ2-3, with D possibly matching TRBD2 (7 bases). Trimming removed 3 bases at V and 4 bases at J, with 11 bases between. The CDR3 runs 14 residues. From germline, CDR1 is SGHTA and CDR2 FQGNSA. The CDR3 DNA reads TGTGCCAGCAGCTTCCCGGGGGGCGCAGATACGCAGTATTTT. Amino acids: CASSFPGGADTQYF. Full variable domain (missing parts from reference TRBV7-2 and TRBJ2-3): GAGVSQSPSNKVTEKGKDVELRCDPISGHTALYWYRQSLGQGLEFLIYFQGNSAPDKSGLPSDRFSAERTGGSVSTLTIQRTQQEDSAVYLCASSFPGGADTQYFGPGTRLTVL.

CDR3 nucleotides: TGTGCCAGCAGCTTCGGGACTAGCGGTTACAATGAGCAGTTCTTC. Its translation: CASSFGTSGYNEQFF. The V gene is TRBV9, the J gene TRBJ2-1; 11 nucleotides align to TRBD2. This CDR3 has 15 amino acids. Germline CDR1 and CDR2: SGDLS and YYNGEE. With 4 bases clipped from V and 4 bases from J, the junction kept 4 bases outside the gene matches.

V and J are TRBV5-1 and TRBJ1-1; D unresolved. The germline V and J ends were trimmed by 4 bases and 0 bases, with 16 bases remaining between them. Germline loops: CDR1 SGHRS, CDR2 YFSETQ. The CDR3 is made up of 16 amino acids. The CDR3 DNA reads TGCGCCAGCAGCGCGCTACACGTGAGGGTGAACACTGAAGCTTTCTTT. Translated, it gives CASSALHVRVNTEAFF.

The chain uses TRBV29-1 and TRBJ1-1; D is perhaps TRBD1 (5 bases). This CDR3 has 13 amino acids. Germline CDR1 and CDR2: SQVTM and ANQGSEA. V shed 3 bases and J shed 1 base, with 9 bases lying between them. The CDR3 sequence is CSVERGTNTEAFF. The CDR3 bases are TGCAGCGTTGAGCGGGGGACGAACACTGAAGCTTTCTTT.

This chain joins TRBV11-2 and TRBJ1-1, with a weak D call TRBD1 (5 bases). The CDR3 spans 15 residues. Germline CDR1 and CDR2: SGHAT and FQNNGV. V dropped 0 bases and J dropped 2 bases, with 10 bases sitting between them. The CDR3 DNA sequence: TGTGCCAGCAGCTTAGATGCAGGGATTAACACTGAAGCTTTCTTT. Its translation: CASSLDAGINTEAFF. The full variable domain, with the rest looked up from reference TRBV11-2 and TRBJ1-1, is EAGVAQSPRYKIIEKRQSVAFWCNPISGHATLYWYQQILGQGPKLLIQFQNNGVVDDSQLPKDRFSAERLKGVDSTLKIQPAKLEDSAVYLCASSLDAGINTEAFFGQGTRLTVV.

DNA for the CDR3: TGCGCCAGCAGCCAAAACCCGACAGGGAAGGGCCAAGAGACCCAGTACTTC. Encoded protein: CASSQNPTGKGQETQYF. The gene calls are TRBV4-1 and TRBJ2-5; 7 bases map to TRBD1. The length of the CDR3 is 17 residues. CDR1 and CDR2 (germline): MGHRA, YSYEKL. The V and J ends lost 2 bases and 1 base, in that order; junction bases with no gene match: 10.

This sequence joins TRBV10-3 and TRBJ2-1; 13 nucleotides match TRBD2. The germline V gene has CDR1 ENHRY and CDR2 SYGVKD. The CDR3 contains 15 residues. V gave up 6 bases and J gave up 7 bases; unmatched junction bases: 6. The CDR3 sequence: CAIRDTSGGDNEQFF. The CDR3 region has the DNA TGTGCCATCAGAGACACTAGCGGGGGGGATAATGAGCAGTTCTTC.